This T cell receptor (beta chain) was retrieved from a study of blood T cell repertoires in COVID-19. Turning to the study itself: The United States, Italy and Spain provided the acute and convalescent COVID-19 samples. T cells, B-cell-depleted T cells, or PBMCs supplied cDNA or gDNA.

This clone appeared a few times. The CDR3 is made up of 19 amino acids. Germline V gene lookup returns CDR1 LGHNA and CDR2 YNFKEQ. J was trimmed by 7 bases and V by 0 bases; bases with no gene match: 14. In the original analysis: Using reference gene primer amplification, nucleated cell counts were estimated. Method: immunoSEQ multiplex PCR; TCRdb's copy keeps in-frame clones and lacks some. The V and J calls and clone size come from that table; D and trimming were worked out from the DNA. The sample contains about 340,000 clones, around four fifths of which appear only once. The TCR originated in a man younger than 40 with active or convalescent COVID-19. Material: peripheral blood. V is TRBV4-2 and J is TRBJ1-6, with TRBD1 matching 8 bases. Here the CDR3 reads CASSQEGGGRGLGNSPLHF. The CDR3, as DNA: TGTGCCAGCAGCCAAGAAGGGGGGGGCAGGGGGCTCGGAAATTCACCCCTCCACTTT.